The rows below give T cell receptor beta chains drawn from one sample of a study of blood T cell repertoires in COVID-19. Sequencing was performed with immunoSEQ multiplex PCR; in TCRdb, only in-frame clones are kept and a portion is missing. The sample carries about 240,000 clones, around 90% recorded once. Sequencing was done on a sample of peripheral blood. These receptors came from a man aged 30 to 39 with COVID-19, enrolled during active disease. Each CDR3 is given without its conserved first and last residue.

>TRBJ1-1|TRBV6-5
ASNRGPRGTEAF
>TRBJ2-2|TRBV5-4
ASSFLTGGSTGELF
>TRBJ2-5|TRBV5-6
ASSRGQSYQETQY
>TRBJ2-4|TRBV7-3
ASSLTGQGNIQY
>TRBJ1-5|TRBV5-1
ASGTSNQPQH
>TRBJ1-1|TRBV19
ASSKPGQKNTEAF
>TRBJ1-4|TRBV6-5
ASSRGHSTNEKLF
>TRBJ1-2|TRBV4-1
ASSQETGDYGYT
>TRBJ2-3|TRBV5-4
ASTFGTGVVGTDTQY
>TRBJ1-1|TRBV30
AWSGQTDRRAF
>TRBJ2-1|TRBV3-1/TRBV3-2
ASSLVAGGRDNEQF
>TRBJ2-2|TRBV5-1
ASSWTVNTGELF
>TRBJ2-3|TRBV6-4
ASSALAGRTDTQY